This T cell receptor beta chain came from a study of regulatory T cells in long-lasting Graves disease. The germline V and J ends were trimmed by 5 bases and 5 bases, with 13 bases remaining between them. Germline V gene data show CDR1 as SGHAT and CDR2 as FQDESV (reference sequence). The CDR3 loop spans 14 amino acids. This clonotype was observed at least ten times. Its antigen is not known. Time point described: newly diagnosed GD, antithyroid drugs for less than 3 months. The TCR library was made from RNA extracted from PBMCs. Investigators prepared the TCR beta libraries by applying iRepertoire HTBI primers and Arm-PCR of CDR3 regions. Using its own MiXCR run on the multiplex PCR reads, TCRdb lists one record per CDR3 protein. The table lists 530,000 or so distinct CDR3 sequences, about 16% of them singletons. Findings of the study overall: Public clonotype sharing was higher in persistent than newly diagnosed patients. Lower TCR diversity characterized persistent Graves' patients relative to newly diagnosed patients.

Separately, the same data were catalogued under a study of T cells in Graves' hyperthyroidism and ophthalmopathy. That report notes: Orbital computed tomography and thyroid ultrasound, together with serum TRAb and thyroxine and clinical symptoms, were used for diagnoses. A model of 13 V-J pairs discriminated ophthalmopathy from stable hyperthyroidism.

Material: peripheral blood mononuclear cells (PBMCs), obtained at new diagnosis, from a patient treated with antithyroid drugs. The TCR was taken from a man in his late teens or twenties with Graves disease. This chain connects TRBV11-1 to TRBJ2-1; a possible D gene is TRBD1 (6 bases). CDR3 loop: CASSPRQVNNEQFF. The DNA of the CDR3 is TGTGCCAGCAGCCCCCGACAGGTGAACAATGAGCAGTTCTTC.